The rows below give T cell receptor beta chains drawn from one sample of a study of shared clonotypes between healthy human individuals. Sequencing used immunoSEQ multiplex PCR; TCRdb keeps in-frame clones, though not all of them. The sample yields about 2.1 million clones, 80% to 95% seen once. Material for sequencing was naive CD8+ T cells from PBMCs. These receptors all stem from a man aged 18-30 years in good health. Some clones in this sample may be carry-over from other donors' samples. Each CDR3 is given with its conserved first and last residue. D genes are given only for firm matches. Clone size is not always given. Where it is, it says once, few, many or a class for expanded clones.

v_gene,abundance,j_gene,d_gene,CDR3aa,CDR3nt
TRBV5-1,NA,TRBJ2-7,TRBD1,CASSTADRDYEQYF,TGCGCCAGCAGCACCGCGGACAGGGACTACGAGCAGTACTTC
TRBV27,NA,TRBJ2-7,TRBD1,CASSFPGQGAGEQYF,TGTGCCAGCAGTTTCCCGGGACAGGGGGCCGGTGAGCAGTACTTC
TRBV27,NA,TRBJ2-3,NA,CASSRQRPGGDTQYF,TGTGCCAGCAGCCGTCAGAGGCCAGGCGGAGATACGCAGTATTTT
TRBV28,NA,TRBJ2-5,NA,CASSLPGTEKGETQYF,TGTGCCAGCAGTTTACCTGGGACTGAAAAGGGGGAGACCCAGTACTTC
TRBV28,NA,TRBJ1-1,NA,CASSLTSSGDTEAFF,TGTGCCAGCAGTTTAACATCCTCAGGGGACACTGAAGCTTTCTTT
TRBV7-9,NA,TRBJ1-1,NA,CASSRDGIEAFF,TGTGCCAGCAGCCGCGACGGAATTGAAGCTTTCTTT
TRBV6-5,NA,TRBJ2-7,NA,CASSYRDGRGYEQYF,TGTGCCAGCAGTTACCGAGACGGTCGGGGCTACGAGCAGTACTTC
TRBV14,NA,TRBJ2-7,NA,CASSQDGTQFWEQYF,TGTGCCAGCAGCCAAGATGGGACTCAATTCTGGGAGCAGTACTTC
TRBV6-6,NA,TRBJ2-1,TRBD2,CASSYGREVPSGEQFF,TGTGCCAGCAGTTACGGGCGGGAGGTCCCCTCCGGGGAGCAGTTCTTC
TRBV7-3,NA,TRBJ2-1,NA,CASSRLMGVYNEQFF,TGTGCCAGCAGCCGTCTCATGGGGGTCTACAATGAGCAGTTCTTC
TRBV7-9,NA,TRBJ2-7,NA,CASSLEGSSYEQYF,TGTGCCAGCAGCTTAGAGGGGAGCTCCTACGAGCAGTACTTC
TRBV7-3,once,TRBJ2-5,NA,CASSPGTVQGETQYF,TGTGCCAGCAGCCCCGGGACCGTACAGGGAGAGACCCAGTACTTC
TRBV7-3,NA,TRBJ2-2,NA,CASSLTFRDFLNTGELFF,TGTGCCAGCAGCTTAACATTCCGGGACTTCTTAAACACCGGGGAGCTGTTTTTT
TRBV29-1,NA,TRBJ2-7,NA,CSAIQGSYEQYF,TGCAGCGCGATCCAGGGTTCCTACGAGCAGTACTTC
TRBV5-6,NA,TRBJ1-1,NA,CASAGPKEYPEAFF,TGTGCCAGCGCCGGGCCCAAGGAATATCCTGAAGCTTTCTTT
TRBV21-1,NA,TRBJ2-7,NA,CASSKVAETYEQYF,TGTGCCAGCAGCAAAGTAGCGGAAACCTACGAGCAGTACTTC
TRBV19,once,TRBJ2-7,NA,CASGTGYYEQYF,TGTGCCAGCGGGACCGGATACTACGAGCAGTACTTC
TRBV9,NA,TRBJ1-2,TRBD1,CASSGRDRVNYGYTF,TGTGCCAGCAGCGGAAGGGACAGGGTGAACTATGGCTACACCTTC
TRBV7-2,NA,TRBJ2-2,TRBD2,CASSLTSGSGELFF,TGTGCCAGCAGCTTAACTAGCGGGAGTGGGGAGCTGTTTTTT
TRBV7-8,NA,TRBJ2-7,TRBD1,CASSSLQGADEQYF,TGTGCCAGCAGCTCGCTACAGGGGGCAGATGAGCAGTACTTC
TRBV11-2,NA,TRBJ2-7,NA,CASSPPSIEGREQYF,TGTGCCAGCAGCCCCCCCTCCATAGAAGGTCGTGAGCAGTACTTC
TRBV7-9,once,TRBJ2-1,TRBD2,CASSLGTSGLYNEQFF,TGTGCCAGCAGCCTCGGGACTAGCGGTCTTTACAATGAGCAGTTCTTC
TRBV6-5,once,TRBJ1-1,NA,CASSGDGSTEAFF,TGTGCCAGCAGTGGCGACGGGAGCACTGAAGCTTTCTTT
TRBV9,NA,TRBJ2-1,TRBD1,CASSVPRDRGGYNEQFF,TGTGCCAGCAGCGTACCCCGGGACAGGGGAGGATACAATGAGCAGTTCTTC
TRBV4-2,NA,TRBJ2-1,NA,CAVQSVTSPEQFF,TGTGCCGTCCAGTCCGTAACTAGCCCAGAGCAGTTCTTC
TRBV14,NA,TRBJ2-1,NA,CASSQVYNEQFF,TGTGCCAGCAGCCAAGTATACAATGAGCAGTTCTTC
TRBV7-6,NA,TRBJ2-1,TRBD2,CASSPTSAMVMEQFF,TGTGCCAGCAGTCCAACTAGCGCAATGGTCATGGAGCAGTTCTTC
TRBV5-1,NA,TRBJ2-1,TRBD2,CASSLAGLAGAEFF,TGCGCCAGCAGCTTGGCGGGACTAGCGGGAGCAGAGTTCTTC
TRBV7-9,NA,TRBJ1-3,NA,CASESGVNSGNTIYF,TGTGCCAGCGAGTCAGGGGTCAACTCTGGAAACACCATATATTTT
TRBV10-3,NA,TRBJ2-3,TRBD2,CAIVRASGKPWGTDTQYF,TGTGCCATCGTTCGGGCTAGCGGGAAACCTTGGGGCACAGATACGCAGTATTTT
TRBV4-1,NA,TRBJ2-1,NA,CASSQLLRNEQFF,TGCGCCAGCAGCCAACTACTACGCAATGAGCAGTTCTTC
TRBV7-6,NA,TRBJ2-2,NA,CASSLSTRAGELFF,TGTGCCAGCAGCTTATCGACCCGGGCCGGGGAGCTGTTTTTT
TRBV27,NA,TRBJ1-5,NA,CASSKGPKPNQPQHF,TGTGCCAGCAGCAAAGGACCGAAGCCTAATCAGCCCCAGCATTTT
TRBV6-1,NA,TRBJ2-1,TRBD2,CASSPSAGGPDEQFF,TGTGCCAGCAGTCCTAGCGCGGGAGGGCCAGATGAGCAGTTCTTC
TRBV19,NA,TRBJ2-2,NA,CASSATTGVGELFF,TGTGCCAGTAGTGCTACGACAGGAGTAGGGGAGCTGTTTTTT
TRBV29-1,NA,TRBJ2-3,TRBD2,CSVLHLASGRAADTQYF,TGCAGCGTCCTCCATCTCGCCAGCGGGAGGGCCGCAGATACGCAGTATTTT
TRBV4-1,NA,TRBJ2-5,NA,CASSQDRWSWETQYF,TGCGCCAGCAGCCAAGATCGATGGAGCTGGGAGACCCAGTACTTC
TRBV19,NA,TRBJ2-1,TRBD2,CASSMTKREMFPYNEQFF,TGTGCCAGTAGTATGACAAAGCGGGAGATGTTTCCCTACAATGAGCAGTTCTTC
TRBV7-9,NA,TRBJ1-3,NA,CASSLSPQPGNTIYF,TGTGCCAGCAGCTTATCCCCACAGCCTGGAAACACCATATATTTT
TRBV6-5,NA,TRBJ2-1,NA,CASTGTGYNEQFF,TGTGCCAGCACGGGGACCGGCTACAATGAGCAGTTCTTC